This TCR beta chain was captured in a study of blood T cells in healthy people across ages. The overall study: Template switching picked up about one barcoded beta molecule for each two T cells. Overall study results and limits: Diversity estimates from one million T cells were considered underestimates.

Each sample used at least 6 million PBMCs. Details on this clonotype: Its antigen remains unidentified.

With a J-beta primer mix and a sample-barcoded 5' primer, a second PCR ran about 7 to 12 cycles. TCRdb reanalysed the 5' RACE reads using MiXCR and keeps one entry per CDR3 protein. The profile shows over 950,000 distinct CDR3 sequences, roughly half of them singletons. Trimming stripped 5 bases from V and 0 bases from J, with 11 bases between. Germline values: CDR1 MNHEY, CDR2 SMNVEV (reference sequence). The CDR3 length is 16 residues. The sequence was collected from a woman aged 60-75 years in good health. The sample taken for sequencing was blood. The chain recombines TRBV27 with TRBJ1-6, with a weak D call TRBD1 (6 bases). This CDR3 reads CASSAGTRSYNSPLHF. CDR3 sequence (DNA): TGTGCCAGCAGTGCCGGGACACGCTCCTATAATTCACCCCTCCACTTT.